The entry below gives a single TCR beta chain sequence along with its context. Its specificity is unknown. This record comes from a study of T cell responses to AZD1222 COVID-19 vaccine. Whole-study context: Second-dose timings of about 4 or about 12 weeks were pooled. General study findings and limits: Sampled repertoires all dated from after the peak T cell response. AZD1222 recipients seropositive at baseline numbered only six or seven.

Trimming removed 0 bases from V and 7 bases from J, with 10 bases in between. CDR1 KGHSH and CDR2 LQKENI come from the germline V gene. CDR3 length equals 14 residues. The method was immunoSEQ multiplex PCR; TCRdb's version includes in-frame clones alone and lacks a portion of them. The data show approximately 100,000 clones, more than 85% seen once. The TCR originated in an adult in good health. Here the sequenced sample was peripheral blood, taken on day 0 of AZD1222 vaccination. The chain is built from TRBV18 and TRBJ2-1; no firm D call. The CDR3 region is CASSPPKSTNEQFF. For the CDR3, the DNA is TGTGCCAGCTCACCACCGAAAAGCACGAATGAGCAGTTCTTC.